This T cell receptor beta chain was retrieved from a study of T cell responses to AZD1222 COVID-19 vaccine. Study observations and caveats: Recipients of two AZD1222 doses showed rising Spike-specific TCR breadth and depth. Spike as a whole was targeted by vaccine-associated CD4 TCRs, dominant at 160-218 and 743-854.

Measured with immunoSEQ multiplex PCR; TCRdb has only the in-frame clones, and not every one. The data show 150,000 to 200,000 clones, with about 91% seen just once and under 14% held by the top ten. As for this clone: Its antigen is undetermined.

The CDR3 totals 14 residues. Germline V lookup: CDR1 LGHDT, CDR2 YNNKEL (reference sequence). Trimming shortened V by 1 base and J by 2 bases, and 8 bases separated the two germline ends. This clonotype was sampled from an adult who received the AZD1222 COVID-19 vaccine. The chain combines TRBV3-1 (or the pseudogene TRBV3-2) with TRBJ1-1; D not resolved. Here the sequenced sample was peripheral blood, taken 28 days after the second AZD1222 dose. CDR3 loop: CASSQVPANTEAFF. CDR3 DNA sequence: TGTGCCAGCAGCCAAGTTCCGGCCAACACTGAAGCTTTCTTT.